This TCR beta chain was captured by sequencing in a study of blood T cell repertoires in COVID-19. Study overall: Both acute and convalescent COVID-19 samples were obtained from the United States, Italy and Spain.

Under the authors' procedure: Reference gene primer amplification gave nucleated cell count estimates. Some clones are missing from TCRdb's copy, which holds only in-frame ones; the method was immunoSEQ multiplex PCR. V and J calls and clone size come straight from that table; D and trimming were deduced from the DNA. The data show 130,000 or so clones, more than 70% seen once. Germline V CDR1 and CDR2: SGHRS, YFSETQ. With V trimmed by 5 bases and J by 7 bases, 10 bases remained unmatched. The CDR3 covers 14 residues. This clone has more than one count but fewer than ten. The chain uses TRBV5-1 and TRBJ1-2; 8 positions agree with TRBD1. Sequenced input: peripheral blood. This sequence was found in a man in his 60s with acute or convalescent COVID-19. The CDR3 coding sequence is TGCGCCAGCAGGGAGGGACAGGTTCTTCCTGGCTACACCTTC. Translating gives CASREGQVLPGYTF. The full variable domain, with the rest looked up from reference TRBV5-1 and TRBJ1-2, is KAGVTQTPRYLIKTRGQQVTLSCSPISGHRSVSWYQQTPGQGLQFLFEYFSETQRNKGNFPGRFSGRQFSNSRSEMNVSTLELGDSALYLCASREGQVLPGYTFGSGTRLTVV.